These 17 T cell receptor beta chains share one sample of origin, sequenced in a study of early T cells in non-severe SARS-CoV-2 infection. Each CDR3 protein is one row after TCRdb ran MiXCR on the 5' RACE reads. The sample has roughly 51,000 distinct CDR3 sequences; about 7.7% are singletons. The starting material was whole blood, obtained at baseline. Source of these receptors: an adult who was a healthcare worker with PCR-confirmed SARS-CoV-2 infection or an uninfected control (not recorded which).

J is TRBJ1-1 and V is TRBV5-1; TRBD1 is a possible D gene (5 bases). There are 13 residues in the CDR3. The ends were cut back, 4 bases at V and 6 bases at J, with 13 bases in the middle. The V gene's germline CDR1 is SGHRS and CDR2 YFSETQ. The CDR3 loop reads CASSQVGVAEAFF. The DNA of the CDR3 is TGCGCCAGCAGCCAGGTGGGGGTCGCTGAAGCTTTCTTT.

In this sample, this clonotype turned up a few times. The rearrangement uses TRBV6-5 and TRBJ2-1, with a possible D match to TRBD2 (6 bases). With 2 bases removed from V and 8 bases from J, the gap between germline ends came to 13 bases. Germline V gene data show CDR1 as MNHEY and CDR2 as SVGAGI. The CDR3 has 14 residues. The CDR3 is CASSYTRDSDEQFF. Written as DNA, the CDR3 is TGTGCCAGCAGTTACACCCGGGACTCCGATGAGCAGTTCTTC.

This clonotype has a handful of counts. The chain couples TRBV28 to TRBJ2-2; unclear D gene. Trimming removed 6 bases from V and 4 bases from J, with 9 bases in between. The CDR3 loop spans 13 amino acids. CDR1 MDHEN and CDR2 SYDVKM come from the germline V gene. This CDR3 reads CASSPWGTGELFF. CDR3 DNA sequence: TGTGCCAGCAGCCCCTGGGGCACCGGGGAGCTGTTTTTT.

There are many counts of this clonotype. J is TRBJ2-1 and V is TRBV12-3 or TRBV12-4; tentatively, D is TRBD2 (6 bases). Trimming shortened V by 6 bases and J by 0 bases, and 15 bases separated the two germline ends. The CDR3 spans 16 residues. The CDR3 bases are TGTGCCAGCAGCCGCGGGGAGGCGAGCTCCTACAATGAGCAGTTCTTC. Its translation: CASSRGEASSYNEQFF.

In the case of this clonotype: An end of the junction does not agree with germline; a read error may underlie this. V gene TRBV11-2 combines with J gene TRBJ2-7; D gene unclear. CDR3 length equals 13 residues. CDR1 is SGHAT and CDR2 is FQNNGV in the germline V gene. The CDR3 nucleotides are TGCGCCAGCAGCTTTTACGGTAATGACGAGCAGTACTTC. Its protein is CASSFYGNDEQYF.

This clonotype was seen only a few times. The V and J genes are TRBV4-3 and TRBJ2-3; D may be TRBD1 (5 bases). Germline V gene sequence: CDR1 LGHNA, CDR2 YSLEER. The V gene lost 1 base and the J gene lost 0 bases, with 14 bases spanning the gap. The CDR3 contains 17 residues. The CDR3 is CASSQAVGVKSTDTQYF. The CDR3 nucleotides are TGCGCCAGCAGCCAAGCTGTAGGGGTAAAGAGCACAGATACGCAGTATTTT.

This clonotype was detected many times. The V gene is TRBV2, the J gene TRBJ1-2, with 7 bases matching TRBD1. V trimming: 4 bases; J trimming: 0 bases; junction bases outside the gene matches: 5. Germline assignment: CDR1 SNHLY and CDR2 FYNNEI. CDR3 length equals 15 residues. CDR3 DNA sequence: TGTGCCAGCAGTGTCGAGGGGGCTGCTAACTATGGCTACACCTTC. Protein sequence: CASSVEGAANYGYTF. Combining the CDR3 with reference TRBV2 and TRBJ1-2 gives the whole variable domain EPEVTQTPSHQVTQMGQEVILRCVPISNHLYFYWYRQILGQKVEFLVSFYNNEISEKSEIFDDQFSVERPDGSNFTLKIRSTKLEDSAMYFCASSVEGAANYGYTFGSGTRLTVV.

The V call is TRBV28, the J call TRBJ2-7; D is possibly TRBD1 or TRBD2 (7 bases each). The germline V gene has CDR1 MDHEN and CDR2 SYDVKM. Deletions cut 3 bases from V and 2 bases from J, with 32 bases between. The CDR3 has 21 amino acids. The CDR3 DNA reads TGTGCCAGCAGTTTTGAGCTTCTCCGGCCAGGGGGGGACCAGGCAACCTACGAGCAGTACTTC. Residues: CASSFELLRPGGDQATYEQYF.

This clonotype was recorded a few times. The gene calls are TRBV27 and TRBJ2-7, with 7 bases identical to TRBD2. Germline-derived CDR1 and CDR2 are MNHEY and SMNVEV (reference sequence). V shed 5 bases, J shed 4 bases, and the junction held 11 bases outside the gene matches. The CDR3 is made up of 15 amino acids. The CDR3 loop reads CASSPAGPGGYEQYF. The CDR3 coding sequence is TGTGCCAGCAGTCCAGCGGGACCCGGGGGGTACGAGCAGTACTTC.

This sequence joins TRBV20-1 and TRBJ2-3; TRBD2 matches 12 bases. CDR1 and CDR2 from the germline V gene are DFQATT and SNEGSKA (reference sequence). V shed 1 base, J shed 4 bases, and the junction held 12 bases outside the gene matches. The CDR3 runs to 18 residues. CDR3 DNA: TGCAGTGCTAGAGTGGACGGGGCTAGCGGGAGGGACCCAGATACGCAGTATTTT. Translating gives CSARVDGASGRDPDTQYF.

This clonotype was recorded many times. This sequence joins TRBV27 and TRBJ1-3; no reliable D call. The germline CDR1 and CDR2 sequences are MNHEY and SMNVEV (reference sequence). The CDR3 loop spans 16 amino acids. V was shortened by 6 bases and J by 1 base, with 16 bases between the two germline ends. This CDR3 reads CASSPGGRRSGNTIYF. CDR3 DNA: TGTGCCAGCAGCCCCGGAGGGAGGAGGTCTGGAAACACCATATATTTT.

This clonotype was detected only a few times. The CDR3 DNA reads TGTGCCAGCAAGCCCCAGGGGACGCTAGCCAAAAACATTCAGTACTTC. Protein sequence: CASKPQGTLAKNIQYF. V gene TRBV6-1 combines with J gene TRBJ2-4, with D possibly TRBD1 on 6 matching bases. V was shortened by 7 bases and J by 0 bases, with 16 bases between the two germline ends. Per germline, CDR1 MNHNS and CDR2 SASEGT. The CDR3 is 16 amino acids.

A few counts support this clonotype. CDR3 region: CSATAYEQYF. In nucleotides, the CDR3 is TGCAGTGCTACCGCCTACGAGCAGTACTTC. The chain combines TRBV20-1 with TRBJ2-7; D unclear. The CDR3 has 10 residues. Between the trimmed V and J ends, which lost 4 bases and 2 bases, there was a span of 3 bases. Germline values: CDR1 DFQATT, CDR2 SNEGSKA (reference sequence).

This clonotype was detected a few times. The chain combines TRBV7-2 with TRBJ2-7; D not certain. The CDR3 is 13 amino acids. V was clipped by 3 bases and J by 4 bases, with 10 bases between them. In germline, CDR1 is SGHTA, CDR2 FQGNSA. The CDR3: CASSFFDGYEQYF. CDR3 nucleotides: TGTGCCAGCAGCTTCTTCGACGGGTACGAGCAGTACTTC. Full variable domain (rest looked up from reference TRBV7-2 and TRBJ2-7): GAGVSQSPSNKVTEKGKDVELRCDPISGHTALYWYRQSLGQGLEFLIYFQGNSAPDKSGLPSDRFSAERTGGSVSTLTIQRTQQEDSAVYLCASSFFDGYEQYFGPGTRLTVT.

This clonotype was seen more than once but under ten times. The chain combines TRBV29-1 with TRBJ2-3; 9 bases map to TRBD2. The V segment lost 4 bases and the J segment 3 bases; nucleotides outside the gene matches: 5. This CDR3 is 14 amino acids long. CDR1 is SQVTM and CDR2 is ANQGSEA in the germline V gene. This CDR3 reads CSVAGGRATDTQYF. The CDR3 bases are TGCAGCGTTGCTGGCGGGAGGGCGACAGATACGCAGTATTTT.

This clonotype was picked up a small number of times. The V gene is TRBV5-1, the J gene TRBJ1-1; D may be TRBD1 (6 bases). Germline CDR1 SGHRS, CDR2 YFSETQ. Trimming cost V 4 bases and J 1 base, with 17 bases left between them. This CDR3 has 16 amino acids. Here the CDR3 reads CASSPEGRGPNTEAFF. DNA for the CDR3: TGCGCCAGCAGCCCTGAGGGTCGGGGGCCGAACACTGAAGCTTTCTTT.

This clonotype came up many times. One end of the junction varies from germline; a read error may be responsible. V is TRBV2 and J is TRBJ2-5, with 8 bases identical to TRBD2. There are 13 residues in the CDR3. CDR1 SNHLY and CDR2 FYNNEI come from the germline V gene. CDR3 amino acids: CASSQAGVETQYF. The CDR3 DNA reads TGTGCCAGCAGTCAAGCGGGAGTAGAGACCCAGTACTTC.